Shown below are 10 T cell receptor beta chains from a single sample sequenced in a study of shared clonotypes between healthy human individuals. Sequencing used immunoSEQ multiplex PCR; TCRdb keeps in-frame clones, though not all of them. The table has roughly 1,100,000 clones, under 80% seen once. Material: memory CD4+ T cells sorted from blood. Subset of the sample: CD45RA-negative fraction. These receptors came from a man aged 18 to 30 in good health.

The chain recombines TRBV5-4 with TRBJ1-6; D unclear. V was pared by 2 bases and J by 7 bases, with 19 bases between. CDR1 SGHNT and CDR2 YYREEE come from the germline V gene (reference sequence). This CDR3 is 17 amino acids long. Written as DNA, the CDR3 is TGTGCCAGCAGCTTTGGGTTGGGAAATCGAGAAAATTCACCCCTCCACTTT. Translated: CASSFGLGNRENSPLHF.

V gene TRBV6-4 combines with J gene TRBJ2-5, with 7 bases that match TRBD1. Germline values: CDR1 MRHNA, CDR2 SNTAGT. This CDR3 is 13 amino acids long. The V and J ends lost 2 bases and 3 bases, in that order; junction bases with no gene match: 0. This CDR3 is CASSDGTEETQYF. The CDR3 DNA reads as TGTGCCAGCAGTGACGGGACAGAAGAGACCCAGTACTTC.

The genes are TRBV2 and TRBJ2-7; D may be TRBD1 or TRBD2 (5 bases each). The CDR3 is 11 amino acids. Trimming removed 7 bases at V and 6 bases at J, with 10 bases between. From germline, CDR1 is SNHLY and CDR2 FYNNEI. CDR3 protein: CASTGTAEQYF. The CDR3 bases are TGTGCCAGCACAGGGACGGCCGAGCAGTACTTC.

This clone is a singleton in its sample. The gene calls are TRBV11-3 and TRBJ2-2, with TRBD1 as a possible D gene (6 bases). V shed 5 bases and J shed 5 bases, with 9 bases lying between them. The CDR3 extends over 13 amino acids. CDR1 and CDR2 from the germline V gene are SGHNT and YENEEA. The CDR3 is CASSNTGTGELFF. DNA of the CDR3: TGTGCCAGCAGCAATACAGGGACCGGGGAGCTGTTTTTT.

Worth noting for this clone: This specimen includes other DNA sequences encoding the same CDR3. The rearrangement uses TRBV19 and TRBJ2-3; 8 positions match TRBD1. The junction had 4 bases not matched to a gene; V was cut back by 7 bases and J by 4 bases. CDR1 is LNHDA, CDR2 SQIVND, per germline (reference sequence). The CDR3 covers 13 residues. The DNA for the CDR3 is TGTGCCAGTACTGGACAGGGAGCAGATACGCAGTATTTT. It yields the protein CASTGQGADTQYF.

This clone was recorded once. This chain links TRBV2 with TRBJ2-3; 7 bases are a match to TRBD2. Germline CDR1 SNHLY, CDR2 FYNNEI. This CDR3 region has 15 residues. The junction had 1 base not matched to a gene; V was cut back by 0 bases and J by 1 base. The CDR3 nucleotides are TGTGCCAGCAGTGAAGCGGCGGGGGGCACAGATACGCAGTATTTT. Amino acids: CASSEAAGGTDTQYF.

This rearrangement joins TRBV6-5 to TRBJ1-5, with 8 positions matching TRBD1. Germline CDR1 MNHEY, CDR2 SVGAGI. With V trimmed by 5 bases and J by 5 bases, 5 bases remained unmatched. There are 14 residues in the CDR3. The CDR3 protein is CASSKTGEYQPQHF. The CDR3 bases are TGTGCCAGCAGTAAGACAGGGGAGTATCAGCCCCAGCATTTT.

This clone was detected only a few times. The CDR3 reads CASSQRDRGLGYTF. The DNA of the CDR3 is TGTGCCAGCAGTCAAAGGGACAGGGGGTTAGGCTACACCTTC. The chain recombines TRBV5-4 with TRBJ1-2; TRBD1 matches 11 bases. Trimming at V came to 5 bases and at J to 8 bases, leaving 8 bases not matched to a gene. The CDR3 runs to 14 residues. Germline V gene sequence: CDR1 SGHNT, CDR2 YYREEE (reference sequence).

This clone turned up a few times. The chain combines TRBV4-2 with TRBJ2-4; tentatively, D is TRBD1 (6 bases). The CDR3 sequence is 16 residues long. Deletions cut 4 bases from V and 5 bases from J, with 18 bases between. Per the germline V gene, CDR1 is LGHNA and CDR2 is YNFKEQ. The CDR3 DNA reads as TGTGCCAGCAGCCGGACTTCGTTGGACAGCGAAAACATTCAGTACTTC. Translated: CASSRTSLDSENIQYF.

This clone was picked up a small number of times. The V call is TRBV5-1, the J call TRBJ1-2, with unresolved D. The length of the CDR3 is 16 residues. CDR1 is SGHRS and CDR2 is YFSETQ in the germline V gene. V shed 0 bases and J shed 1 base, with 13 bases lying between them. Written as DNA, the CDR3 is TGCGCCAGCAGCTTGGCTCGGGGATCTAATAACTATGGCTACACCTTC. Encoded protein: CASSLARGSNNYGYTF.